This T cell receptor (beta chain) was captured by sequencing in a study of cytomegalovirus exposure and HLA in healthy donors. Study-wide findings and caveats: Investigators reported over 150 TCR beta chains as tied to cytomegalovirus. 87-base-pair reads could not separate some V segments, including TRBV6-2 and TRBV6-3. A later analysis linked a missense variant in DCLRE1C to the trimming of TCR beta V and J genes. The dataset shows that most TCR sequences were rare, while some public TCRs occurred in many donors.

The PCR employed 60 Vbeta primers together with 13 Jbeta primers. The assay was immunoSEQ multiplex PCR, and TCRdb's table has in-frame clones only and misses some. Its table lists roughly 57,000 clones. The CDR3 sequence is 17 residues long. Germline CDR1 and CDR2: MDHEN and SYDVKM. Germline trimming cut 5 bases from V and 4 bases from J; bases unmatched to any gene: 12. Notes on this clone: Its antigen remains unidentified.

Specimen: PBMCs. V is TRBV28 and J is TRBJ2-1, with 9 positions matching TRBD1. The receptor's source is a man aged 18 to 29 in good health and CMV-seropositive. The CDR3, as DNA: TGTGCCAGCAGTCCTCTGGAGGGGGGACAGGGTTACAATGAGCAGTTCTTC. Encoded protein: CASSPLEGGQGYNEQFF.